What follows is one TCR beta chain and its context. Its cognate antigen is unknown. The CDR3 sequence is 16 residues long. Germline CDR1 SNHLY, CDR2 FYNNEI. Losses at the gene ends were 10 bases for V and 5 bases for J; bases not matched to a gene: 16. The record originates from a study of cytomegalovirus exposure and HLA in healthy donors. Study-wide points: Indistinguishable V segments, including TRBV6-2 and TRBV6-3, were excluded. A later examination showed that TCR association rates differed by HLA locus, with DRB1 most and HLA-C fewest. Cytomegalovirus status, reportedly, was diagnosed with high specificity and sensitivity by the classifier.

Use of 60 Vbeta and 13 Jbeta primers characterized the PCR. Generated by immunoSEQ multiplex PCR, the TCRdb table keeps only in-frame clones and is missing some. The profile shows some 60,000 clones, 85% to 90% of them singletons. This receptor was obtained from a female donor in good health and CMV-seronegative. The sample was PBMCs. The chain combines TRBV2 with TRBJ1-5, with 8 bases that match TRBD1. For the CDR3, the DNA is TGTGCCACGTCCCGGGACAGGTTACGCCGGGATCAGCCCCAGCATTTT. Translating gives CATSRDRLRRDQPQHF.